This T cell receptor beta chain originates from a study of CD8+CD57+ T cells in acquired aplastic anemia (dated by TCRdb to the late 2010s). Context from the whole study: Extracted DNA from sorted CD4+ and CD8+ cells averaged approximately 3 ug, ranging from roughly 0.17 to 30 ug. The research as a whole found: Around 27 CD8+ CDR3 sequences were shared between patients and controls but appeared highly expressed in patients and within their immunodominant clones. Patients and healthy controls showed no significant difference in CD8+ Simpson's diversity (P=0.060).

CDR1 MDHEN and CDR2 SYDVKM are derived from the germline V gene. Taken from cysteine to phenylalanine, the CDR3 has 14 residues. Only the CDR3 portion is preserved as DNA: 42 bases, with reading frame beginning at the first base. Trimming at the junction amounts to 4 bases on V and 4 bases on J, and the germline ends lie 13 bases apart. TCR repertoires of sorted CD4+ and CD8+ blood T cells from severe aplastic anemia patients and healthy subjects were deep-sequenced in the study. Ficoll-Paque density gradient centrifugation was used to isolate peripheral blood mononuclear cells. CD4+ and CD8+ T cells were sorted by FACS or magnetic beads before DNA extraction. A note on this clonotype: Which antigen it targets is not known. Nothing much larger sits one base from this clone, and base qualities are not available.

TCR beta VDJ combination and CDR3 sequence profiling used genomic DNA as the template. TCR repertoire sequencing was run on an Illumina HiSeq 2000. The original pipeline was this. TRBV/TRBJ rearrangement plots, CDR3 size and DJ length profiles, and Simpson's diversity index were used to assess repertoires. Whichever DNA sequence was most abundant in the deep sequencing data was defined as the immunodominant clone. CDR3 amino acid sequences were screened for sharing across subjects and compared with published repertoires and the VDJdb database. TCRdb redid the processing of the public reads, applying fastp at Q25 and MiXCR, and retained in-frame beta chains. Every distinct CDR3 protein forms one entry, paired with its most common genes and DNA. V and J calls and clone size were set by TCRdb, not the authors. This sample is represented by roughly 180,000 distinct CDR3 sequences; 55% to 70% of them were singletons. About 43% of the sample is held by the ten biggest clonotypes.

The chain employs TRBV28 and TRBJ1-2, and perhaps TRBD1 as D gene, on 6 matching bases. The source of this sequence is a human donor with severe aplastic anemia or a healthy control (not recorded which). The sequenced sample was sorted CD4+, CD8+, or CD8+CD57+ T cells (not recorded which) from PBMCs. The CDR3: CASSSPTGSYGYTF. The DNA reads TGTGCCAGCAGTTCTCCAACAGGGTCCTATGGCTACACCTTC.